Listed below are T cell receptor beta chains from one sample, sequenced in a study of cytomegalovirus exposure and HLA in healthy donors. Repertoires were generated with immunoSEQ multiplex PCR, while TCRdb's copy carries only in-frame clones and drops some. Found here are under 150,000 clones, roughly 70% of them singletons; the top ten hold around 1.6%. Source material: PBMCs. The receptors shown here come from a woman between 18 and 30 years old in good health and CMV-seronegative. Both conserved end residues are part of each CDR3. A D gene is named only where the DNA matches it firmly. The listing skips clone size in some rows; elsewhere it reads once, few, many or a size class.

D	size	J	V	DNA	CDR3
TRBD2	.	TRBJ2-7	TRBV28	TGTGCCAGCTTCCCCGGGACTACCTTTTACGAGCAGTACTTC	CASFPGTTFYEQYF
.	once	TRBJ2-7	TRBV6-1	TGTGCCAGCGACAGACAGAGCTCCTACGAGCAGTACTTC	CASDRQSSYEQYF
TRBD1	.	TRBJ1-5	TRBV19	TGTGCCAGTAGTCCGGGACAGTACAATCAGCCCCAGCATTTT	CASSPGQYNQPQHF
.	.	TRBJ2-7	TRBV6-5	TGTGCCAGCAGTTACCAGGACATCTCCTACGAGCAGTACTTC	CASSYQDISYEQYF
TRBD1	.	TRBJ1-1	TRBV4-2	TGTGCCAGCAGCCAAGAGGGACAGGCGGTCATGAACACTGAAGCTTTCTTT	CASSQEGQAVMNTEAFF
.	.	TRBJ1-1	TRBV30	TGTGCCTGGAGTGTAGTTTTCACAACACCTTTCTTT	CAWSVVFTTPFF
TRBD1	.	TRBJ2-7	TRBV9	TGTGCCAGCAGCGTAGGGGGGACAGCCTTCTACGAGCAGTACTTC	CASSVGGTAFYEQYF
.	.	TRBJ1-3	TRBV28	TGTGCCAGCAGTTTAGGAGGACTCCGAGGAAACACCATATATTTT	CASSLGGLRGNTIYF
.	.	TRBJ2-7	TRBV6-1	TGTGCCAGCAGTGAGGGGTGGGGGCGGTACGAGCAGTACTTC	CASSEGWGRYEQYF
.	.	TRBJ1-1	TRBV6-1	TGTGCCAGCAGTGAAGAGGAGGGAGGGATCACTGAAGCTTTCTTT	CASSEEEGGITEAFF
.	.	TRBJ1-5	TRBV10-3	TGTGCCATCCGCGAGGGGGGGTCTGGGCAGCCCCAGCATTTT	CAIREGGSGQPQHF
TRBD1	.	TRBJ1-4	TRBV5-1	TGCGCCAGCAGCAGGGACAGTAGAAATGAAAAACTGTTTTTT	CASSRDSRNEKLFF
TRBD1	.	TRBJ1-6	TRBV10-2	TGCGCCAGCAGTGAGGGAACCGGGACAGGGAATTCACCCCTCCACTTT	CASSEGTGTGNSPLHF
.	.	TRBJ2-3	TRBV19	TGTGCCAGTAGTATTGCTAGCTCCCCAGATACGCAGTATTTT	CASSIASSPDTQYF
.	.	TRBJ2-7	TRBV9	TGTGCCAGCAGCGCTCACGGGACAAGAAGCTACGAGCAGTACTTC	CASSAHGTRSYEQYF
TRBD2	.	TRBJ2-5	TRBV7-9	TGTGCCAGCAGCTACCCGGGAGGCGGGGGGTTTGAGACCCAGTACTTC	CASSYPGGGGFETQYF
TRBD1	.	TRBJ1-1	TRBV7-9	TGTGCCAGCAGCTTATCGGCCGGGACAGGGGGGACTGAAGCTTTCTTT	CASSLSAGTGGTEAFF
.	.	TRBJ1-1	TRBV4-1	TGCGCCAGCACAAATTTGGCGGCCGCGAACACTGAAGCTTTCTTT	CASTNLAAANTEAFF
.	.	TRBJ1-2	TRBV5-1	TGCGCCAGCAGCTCGAACCAGGGTGTCGGCTACACCTTC	CASSSNQGVGYTF
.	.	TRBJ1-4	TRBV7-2	TGTGCCAGCAGCCCCAGGGGTTCTGGAACTAATGAAAAACTGTTTTTT	CASSPRGSGTNEKLFF
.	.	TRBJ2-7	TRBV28	TGTGCCAGCAGTTTCAACCGCCCTGGGGGGTACGAGCAGTACTTC	CASSFNRPGGYEQYF
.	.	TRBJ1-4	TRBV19	TGTGCCAGTAGTCCCCAACAGACTAAAGAAAACCTGTTTTTT	CASSPQQTKENLFF
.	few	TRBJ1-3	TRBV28	TGTGCCAGCACGCTCACTTCCCACTCTGGAAACACCATATATTTT	CASTLTSHSGNTIYF
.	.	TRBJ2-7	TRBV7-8	TGTGCCAGCAGCTTAGCGGTCGGGTACGAGCAGTACTTC	CASSLAVGYEQYF
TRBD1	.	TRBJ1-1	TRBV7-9	TGTGCCAGCAGCCGAACAGGGGCGAGGACTGAAGCTTTCTTT	CASSRTGARTEAFF
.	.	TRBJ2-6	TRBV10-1	TGCGCCAGCAGCGCGGACAGAACTGGGGCCAACGTCCTGACTTTC	CASSADRTGANVLTF
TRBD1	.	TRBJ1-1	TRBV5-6	TGTGCCAGCAGCTTGACTCGTAGTCGGGGACAGAGTAACACTGAAGCTTTCTTT	CASSLTRSRGQSNTEAFF
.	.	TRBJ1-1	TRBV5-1	TGCGCCAGCAGCTTGGGTTTAAGGGGGTACGCTGAAGCTTTCTTT	CASSLGLRGYAEAFF
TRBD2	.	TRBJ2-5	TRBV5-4	TGTGCCAGCAGACAGGGGAGCGGGGGGGCGCAAGAGACCCAGTACTTC	CASRQGSGGAQETQYF
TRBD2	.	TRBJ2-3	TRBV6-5	TGTGCCAGCAGTTACACGGTGGGGGGGGGCACAGATACGCAGTATTTT	CASSYTVGGGTDTQYF
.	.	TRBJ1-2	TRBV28	TGTGCCAGCAGTTTAGCGACAGTAGCTAACTATGGCTACACCTTC	CASSLATVANYGYTF
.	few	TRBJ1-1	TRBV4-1	TGCGCCAGCAGCCAAGGGCGTCTCCCGTCACAGAAGAACACTGAAGCTTTCTTT	CASSQGRLPSQKNTEAFF
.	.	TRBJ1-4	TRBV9	TGTGCCAGCAGCTTCCAGGGTTCAGGGAATGAAAAACTGTTTTTT	CASSFQGSGNEKLFF
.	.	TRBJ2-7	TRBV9	TGTGCCAGCAGCGTAGCGACAGGCGCCTTCTACGAGCAGTACTTC	CASSVATGAFYEQYF
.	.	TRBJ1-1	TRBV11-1	TGTGCCAGCAGCTTAGATGGGCAGGGTAACACTGAAGCTTTCTTT	CASSLDGQGNTEAFF
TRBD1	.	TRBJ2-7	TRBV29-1	TGCAGCGTTGGGGGGACAGAAAGTGGCTACGAGCAGTACTTC	CSVGGTESGYEQYF
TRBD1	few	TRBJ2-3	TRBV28	TGTGCCAGCAGTCCCCTGGTTGACAGGGGCACAGATACGCAGTATTTT	CASSPLVDRGTDTQYF
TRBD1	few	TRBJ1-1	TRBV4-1	TGCGCCAGCAGCCAGGTGGCAGGGGGCACTGAAGCTTTCTTT	CASSQVAGGTEAFF
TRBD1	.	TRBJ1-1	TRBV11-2	TGTGCCAGCAGCAGAGGACAGGGCGGCTCTGAAGCTTTCTTT	CASSRGQGGSEAFF
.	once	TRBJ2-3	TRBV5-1	TGCGCCAGCAGCTTAAGAGGGGGAGCTAGCACAGATACGCAGTATTTT	CASSLRGGASTDTQYF
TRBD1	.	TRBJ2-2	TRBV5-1	TGCGCCAGCAGCCGGGGACAGGGGTACACCGGGGAGCTGTTTTTT	CASSRGQGYTGELFF
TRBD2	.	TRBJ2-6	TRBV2	TGTGCCAGCAGCTGGGGTAGCGGGGGACCCCTCTCTGGGGCCAACGTCCTGACTTTC	CASSWGSGGPLSGANVLTF
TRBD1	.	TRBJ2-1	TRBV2	TGTGCCAGCAGTGAAACAGGGGTTAATGAGCAGTTCTTC	CASSETGVNEQFF
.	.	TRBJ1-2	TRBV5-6	TGTGCCAGCAGCTTGCCAGGGAACTATGGCTACACCTTC	CASSLPGNYGYTF
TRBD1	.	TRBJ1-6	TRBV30	TGTGCCTGGAGTTCCGGGACAGGGTACAGTTCACCCCTCCACTTT	CAWSSGTGYSSPLHF
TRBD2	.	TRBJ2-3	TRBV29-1	TGCAGCGTCGCTAGGACTAGCGGGGAAACAGATACGCAGTATTTT	CSVARTSGETDTQYF
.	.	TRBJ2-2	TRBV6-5	TGTGCCAGCAGTTACTCACTAGGTCCCGGGGAGCTGTTTTTT	CASSYSLGPGELFF
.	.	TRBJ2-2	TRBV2	TGTGCCAGCAGTCCGGAGAAGTCCGGGGAGCTGTTTTTT	CASSPEKSGELFF
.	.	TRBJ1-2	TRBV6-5	TGTGCCAGCAGTTACTCGGTGCCAGCCCTAGGTGGCTACACCTTC	CASSYSVPALGGYTF
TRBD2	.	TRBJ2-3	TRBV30	TGTGCCTGGAAGGGACTAGCGAGTGGCACAGATACGCAGTATTTT	CAWKGLASGTDTQYF
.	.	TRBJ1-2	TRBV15	TGTGCCACCAGCAGATCCGGGGAGTACGGCTACACCTTC	CATSRSGEYGYTF
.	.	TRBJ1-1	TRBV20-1	TGCAGTGCTGCAGGGGACACTGAAGCTTTCTTT	CSAAGDTEAFF
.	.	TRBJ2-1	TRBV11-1	TGTGCCAGCAACGACGGCGGGGCCTCGACCAATGAGCAGTTCTTC	CASNDGGASTNEQFF